The clone carrying this T cell receptor beta chain was seen ten or more times. Its antigen is undetermined. The junction does not match germline at one end; this may be a read error. Time point given: persistent/refractory GD, antithyroid drugs over 5 years with positive TRAb. PBMCs provided the RNA from which the TCR library was made. This record comes from a study of regulatory T cells in long-lasting Graves disease. Study-level findings and limits: It was peripheral blood alone, not thyroid tissue, that was studied. The study found TRBV28, TRBJ1-2 and TRBJ2-5 favored in persistent disease. New patients shared 950 to 1,000 public clonotypes, fewer than the approximately 2,500 shared by persistent patients.

The CDR3 loop spans 14 amino acids. Germline V gives CDR1 SGHRS, CDR2 YFSETQ. CDR3 regions were amplified by Arm-PCR using iRepertoire HTBI primers to build TCR beta libraries. TCRdb reanalysed the multiplex PCR reads using MiXCR and keeps one entry per CDR3 protein. The sample has 450,000 or so distinct CDR3 sequences, roughly 23% seen once. The sample in question was peripheral blood mononuclear cells (PBMCs), obtained when the disease was refractory, from a patient treated with antithyroid drugs. This clonotype was sampled from a female donor with Graves disease. The gene calls are TRBV5-1 and TRBJ1-2, with TRBD1 identical over 7 bases. In DNA, the CDR3 is TGTGCCAGCAGTTTAGGGACAGAGGTCTATGGCTACACCTTC. It translates to CASSLGTEVYGYTF.